This T cell receptor (beta chain) derives from a study of T cells after yellow fever vaccination. Broader study findings: FACS-sorted repertoires could contain abundant clonotypes contaminating from the bulk population. Overall, a small share of clonotypes was seen in both CD4 and CD8 compartments.

This clonotype was picked up one time. Its antigen remains unidentified. Each CDR3 protein is one row after TCRdb ran MiXCR on the 5' RACE reads. The repertoire holds approximately 550,000 distinct CDR3 sequences, with 15% to 20% as singletons. The germline V gene encodes CDR1 SGHVS and CDR2 FQNEAQ. This CDR3 region has 16 residues. Deletions cut 1 base from V and 16 bases from J, with 26 bases between. The TCR sequence derives from a man under 40 who received the YFV17D yellow fever vaccine. V gene TRBV7-8 combines with J gene TRBJ2-4; no definite D call. Sequencing was performed on PBMCs, taken 15 days after the yellow fever booster vaccination. CDR3 in amino acids: CASSLDRVPSRVKPYF. CDR3 DNA: TGTGCCAGCAGCTTAGATCGTGTCCCATCGCGAGTCAAGCCATACTTC.